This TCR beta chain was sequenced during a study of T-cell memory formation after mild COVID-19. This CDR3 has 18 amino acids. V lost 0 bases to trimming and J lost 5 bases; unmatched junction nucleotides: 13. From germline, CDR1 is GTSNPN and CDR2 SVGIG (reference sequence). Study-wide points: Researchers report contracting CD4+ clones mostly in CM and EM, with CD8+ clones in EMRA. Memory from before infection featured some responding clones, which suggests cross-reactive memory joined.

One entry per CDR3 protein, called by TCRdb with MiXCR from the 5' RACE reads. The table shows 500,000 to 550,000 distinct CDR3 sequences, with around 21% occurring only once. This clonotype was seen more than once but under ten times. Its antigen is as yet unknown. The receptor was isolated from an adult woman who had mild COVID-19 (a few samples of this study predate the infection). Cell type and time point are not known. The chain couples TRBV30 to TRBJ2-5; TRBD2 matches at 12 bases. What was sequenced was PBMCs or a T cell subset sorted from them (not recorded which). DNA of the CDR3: TGTGCCTGGAGTGTACCGTGGGCTAGCGGGGGGGCCGAGGAGACCCAGTACTTC. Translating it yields CAWSVPWASGGAEETQYF.